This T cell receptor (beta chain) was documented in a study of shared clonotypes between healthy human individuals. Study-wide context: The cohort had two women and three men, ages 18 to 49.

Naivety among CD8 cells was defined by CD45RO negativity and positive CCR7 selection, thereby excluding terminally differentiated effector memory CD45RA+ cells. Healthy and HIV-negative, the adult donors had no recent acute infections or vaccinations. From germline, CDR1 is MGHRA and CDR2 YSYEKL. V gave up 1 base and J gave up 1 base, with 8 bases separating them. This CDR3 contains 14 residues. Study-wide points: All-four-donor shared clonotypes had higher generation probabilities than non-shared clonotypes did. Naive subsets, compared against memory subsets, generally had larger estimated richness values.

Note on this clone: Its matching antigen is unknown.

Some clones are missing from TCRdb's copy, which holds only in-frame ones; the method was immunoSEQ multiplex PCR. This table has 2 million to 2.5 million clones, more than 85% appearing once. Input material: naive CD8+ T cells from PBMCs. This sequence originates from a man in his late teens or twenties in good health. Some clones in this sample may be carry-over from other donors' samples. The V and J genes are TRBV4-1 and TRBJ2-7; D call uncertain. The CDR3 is CASSQAVRSYEQYF. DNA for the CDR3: TGCGCCAGCAGCCAAGCTGTCCGATCCTACGAGCAGTACTTC.